This T cell receptor beta chain derives from a study of blood T cell repertoires in COVID-19. As for the study in general: Samples representing acute and convalescent COVID-19 were sourced from the United States, Italy and Spain. In each case, the material was cDNA or gDNA derived from T cells, B-cell-depleted T cells, or PBMCs.

J gave up 1 base and V 8 bases, and 4 bases lay outside the gene matches. The CDR3 is 14 amino acids. Germline CDR1 and CDR2: MGHDK and SYGVNS. Per the study methods: Reference gene primers were amplified, and this amplification served to estimate nucleated cell counts. The assay was immunoSEQ multiplex PCR, and TCRdb's table has in-frame clones only and misses some. The V and J calls and clone size come from that table; D and trimming were worked out from the DNA. Of about 150,000 clones listed, 85% to 90% are singletons. Sample: peripheral blood. This TCR was sampled from a woman between 40 and 50 years old with acute or convalescent COVID-19. J is TRBJ2-3 and V is TRBV25-1; TRBD2 matches at 9 bases. DNA of the CDR3: TGTGCCAGCCAAATAGCGGGAGGCACAGATACGCAGTATTTT. Its protein product is CASQIAGGTDTQYF.